Each of the 3 T cell receptor beta chains below was sequenced from the same sample in a study of tumor and adjacent non-tumor tissue in lung cancer. Three rounds of nested PCR, following a modified ARM-PCR protocol, produced the TCRbeta library. TCRdb analysed the multiplex PCR reads with MiXCR anew, one entry per CDR3 protein. The data show about 50,000 distinct CDR3 sequences, 74% seen once. No cell sorting was done before RNA was extracted from the tissue. The normal lung tissue was taken more than 3 cm from the tumor edge. The sequenced material came from distant non-tumor lung tissue. These receptors were collected from a woman aged 55-75 years with non-small cell lung cancer.

Sample share makes this clonotype medium-sized. The V call is TRBV6-1, the J call TRBJ2-3; TRBD2 aligns across 7 bases. With V trimmed by 4 bases and J by 1 base, 2 bases remained unmatched. The CDR3 runs 14 residues. Germline values: CDR1 MNHNS, CDR2 SASEGT. The CDR3 DNA sequence: TGTGCCAGCAGTGTACGGGAGGGCACAGATACGCAGTATTTT. It translates to CASSVREGTDTQYF.

The J gene is TRBJ2-2, the V gene TRBV12-3 or TRBV12-4, with D perhaps matching TRBD1 (6 bases). The CDR3 sequence is 15 residues long. Trimming took off 10 bases at V and 1 base at J, with 16 bases between the two ends. The CDR3 region has the DNA TGTGCCATCAGCAGACAGGACCTGAACACCGGGGAGCTGTTTTTT. This sequence encodes CAISRQDLNTGELFF.

About this clonotype itself: Germline is not matched at one junction end, which may reflect a read error. J is TRBJ2-3 and V is TRBV6-5; 8 positions match TRBD2. The CDR3 runs to 15 residues. Germline-derived CDR1 and CDR2 are MNHEY and SVGAGI. The CDR3 reads CDSSYAGGRGDTQYF. In DNA, the CDR3 is TGTGACAGCAGTTATGCGGGGGGCCGTGGAGATACGCAGTATTTT.